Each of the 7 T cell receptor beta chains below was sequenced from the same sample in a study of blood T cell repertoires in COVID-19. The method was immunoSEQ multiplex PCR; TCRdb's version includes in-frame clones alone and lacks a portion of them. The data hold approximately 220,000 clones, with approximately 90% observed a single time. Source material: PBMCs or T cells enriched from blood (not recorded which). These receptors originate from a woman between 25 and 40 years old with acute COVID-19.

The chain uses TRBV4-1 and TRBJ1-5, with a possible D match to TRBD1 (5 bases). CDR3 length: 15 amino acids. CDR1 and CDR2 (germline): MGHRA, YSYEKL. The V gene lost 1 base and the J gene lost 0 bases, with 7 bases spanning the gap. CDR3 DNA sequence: TGCGCCAGCAGCCAAGGGGGGGATAGCAATCAGCCCCAGCATTTT. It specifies CASSQGGDSNQPQHF.

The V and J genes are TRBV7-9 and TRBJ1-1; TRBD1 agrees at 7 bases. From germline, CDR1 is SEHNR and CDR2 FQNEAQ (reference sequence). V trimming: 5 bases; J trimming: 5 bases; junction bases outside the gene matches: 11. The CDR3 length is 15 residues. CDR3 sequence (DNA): TGTGCCAGCAGCATCCCGCAGGGGGAACTGACTGAAGCTTTCTTT. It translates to CASSIPQGELTEAFF.

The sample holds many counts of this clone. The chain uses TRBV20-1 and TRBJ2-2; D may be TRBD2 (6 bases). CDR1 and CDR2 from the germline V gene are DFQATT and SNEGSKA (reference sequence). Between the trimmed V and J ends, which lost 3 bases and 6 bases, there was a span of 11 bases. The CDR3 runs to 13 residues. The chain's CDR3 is CSASSSEAGELFF. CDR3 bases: TGCAGTGCTAGTTCTAGCGAGGCCGGGGAGCTGTTTTTT.

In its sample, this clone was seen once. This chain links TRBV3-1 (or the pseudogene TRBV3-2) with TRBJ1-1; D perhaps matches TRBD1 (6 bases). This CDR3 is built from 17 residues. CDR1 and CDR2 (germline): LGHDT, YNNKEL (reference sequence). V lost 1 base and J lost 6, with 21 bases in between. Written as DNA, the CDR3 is TGTGCCAGCAGCCAAGTTCAGGGAGACAGGCTAGACGCTGAAGCTTTCTTT. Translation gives CASSQVQGDRLDAEAFF.

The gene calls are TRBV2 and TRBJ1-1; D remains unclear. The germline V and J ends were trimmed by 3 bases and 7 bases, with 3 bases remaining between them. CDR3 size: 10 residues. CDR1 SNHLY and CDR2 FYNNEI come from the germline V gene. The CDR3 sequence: CASSDLEAFF. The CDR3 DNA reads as TGTGCCAGCAGTGATCTTGAAGCTTTCTTT.

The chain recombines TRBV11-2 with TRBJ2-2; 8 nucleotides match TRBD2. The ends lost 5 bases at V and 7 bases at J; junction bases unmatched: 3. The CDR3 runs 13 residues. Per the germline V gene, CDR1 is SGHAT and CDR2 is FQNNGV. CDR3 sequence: CASSATSGGELFF. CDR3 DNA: TGTGCCAGCAGCGCCACTAGCGGCGGGGAGCTGTTTTTT.

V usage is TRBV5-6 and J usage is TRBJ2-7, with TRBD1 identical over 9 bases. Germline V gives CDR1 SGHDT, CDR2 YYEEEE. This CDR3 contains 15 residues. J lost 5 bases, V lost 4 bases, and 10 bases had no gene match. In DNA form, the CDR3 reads TGTGCCAGCAGCCTTGGGACAGGGAATCCCCACGAGCAGTACTTC. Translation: CASSLGTGNPHEQYF.